The 32 T cell receptor beta chains in this list originate from one sample, sequenced in a study of blood T cell repertoires in COVID-19. The table came from immunoSEQ multiplex PCR; TCRdb's copy has only in-frame clones and leaves some out. This table has roughly 140,000 clones, around 88% appearing once. The sequenced sample was peripheral blood. These receptors came from a human donor in a cohort sampled during active COVID-19.

The chain joins TRBV11-3 to TRBJ2-1; 13 positions agree with TRBD2. V was pared by 5 bases and J by 0 bases, with 4 bases of the junction left unmatched. CDR1 is SGHNT, CDR2 YENEEA, per germline. The CDR3 is 17 amino acids. The DNA of the CDR3 is TGTGCCAGCAGCGCCGGGACTAGCGGGGTCTCCTACAATGAGCAGTTCTTC. This encodes CASSAGTSGVSYNEQFF.

V gene TRBV4-1 combines with J gene TRBJ1-5, with 7 bases lining up with TRBD1. The CDR3 sequence is 15 residues long. Germline V gene lookup returns CDR1 MGHRA and CDR2 YSYEKL. V lost 4 bases to trimming and J lost 6 bases; unmatched junction nucleotides: 9. DNA for the CDR3: TGCGCCAGCAGCCCGGACGCAGGGGGAGGTCAGCCCCAGCATTTT. Translation: CASSPDAGGGQPQHF.

The chain carries TRBV11-3 and TRBJ2-2; TRBD1 matches 7 bases. CDR3 length: 17 residues. V lost 1 base and J lost 6; bases outside the gene matches: 11. Germline assignment: CDR1 SGHNT and CDR2 YENEEA. CDR3 loop: CASSLGTGIPAAGELFF. The DNA of the CDR3 is TGTGCCAGCAGCTTAGGGACAGGAATTCCTGCCGCCGGGGAGCTGTTTTTT.

This clone came up once. This rearrangement joins TRBV3-1 (or the pseudogene TRBV3-2) to TRBJ1-4; 9 nucleotides match TRBD1. V shed 4 bases and J 8 bases; nucleotides not matched to a gene: 5. From germline, CDR1 is LGHDT and CDR2 YNNKEL (reference sequence). The CDR3 is 14 amino acids. CDR3 in amino acids: CASSPGTGYEKLFF. In DNA form, the CDR3 reads TGTGCCAGCAGCCCCGGGACAGGGTACGAAAAACTGTTTTTT.

This rearrangement joins TRBV12-3 or TRBV12-4 to TRBJ2-1; a possible D gene is TRBD1 (6 bases). V was cut by 3 bases and J by 8 bases, with 11 bases left in between. CDR3 length: 13 amino acids. CDR3 residues: CASSFRAGDEQFF. CDR3 DNA: TGTGCCAGCAGTTTTAGGGCAGGGGATGAGCAGTTCTTC.

The chain is built from TRBV2 and TRBJ1-5; TRBD1 matches 7 bases. The CDR3 contains 16 residues. The V gene end was trimmed by 7 bases and the J gene end by 3 bases; junction bases not matched to a gene: 12. CDR1 is SNHLY, CDR2 FYNNEI, per germline. As DNA, the CDR3 is TGTGCCAGCACCCCCCAACGGACAGGAGTCAATCAGCCCCAGCATTTT. This codes for CASTPQRTGVNQPQHF.

The gene calls are TRBV6-5 and TRBJ2-7, with D unclear. This CDR3 contains 13 residues. V shed 2 bases and J shed 7 bases, with 12 bases lying between them. Germline V gives CDR1 MNHEY, CDR2 SVGAGI. The CDR3 here is CASSYSHLREQYF. CDR3 DNA: TGTGCCAGCAGTTACAGTCATTTACGGGAGCAGTACTTC.

This clone was seen a single time. The CDR3 here is CAISDLGQGNYEQYF. CDR3 DNA: TGTGCCATCAGTGACCTCGGACAGGGGAACTACGAGCAGTACTTC. The chain combines TRBV10-3 with TRBJ2-7, with 9 bases identical to TRBD1. The CDR3 consists of 15 residues. The V and J ends lost 3 bases and 3 bases, in that order; junction bases with no gene match: 6. Germline V CDR1 and CDR2: ENHRY, SYGVKD.

A few counts support this clone. This chain connects TRBV19 to TRBJ1-5; TRBD1 matches 8 bases. With 5 bases clipped from V and 10 bases from J, the junction kept 10 bases outside the gene matches. Germline CDR1 reads LNHDA; CDR2 reads SQIVND (reference sequence). This CDR3 spans 14 amino acids. The CDR3, as DNA: TGTGCCAGTAGTCCGACAGGGGCTAGGATACCCCAGCATTTT. Translating it yields CASSPTGARIPQHF.

This sequence joins TRBV9 and TRBJ2-5; D is undetermined. The ends were cut back, 0 bases at V and 3 bases at J, with 12 bases in the middle. Germline CDR1 is SGDLS and CDR2 is YYNGEE. There are 15 residues in the CDR3. CDR3 in amino acids: CASSVAFNSKETQYF. The CDR3 DNA reads as TGTGCCAGCAGCGTAGCTTTTAACAGCAAAGAGACCCAGTACTTC.

This sequence joins TRBV27 and TRBJ2-3; the D gene is possibly TRBD2 (5 bases). Germline CDR1 is MNHEY and CDR2 is SMNVEV (reference sequence). Trimming removed 8 bases at V and 2 bases at J, with 14 bases between. The CDR3 totals 14 residues. The CDR3 sequence: CASGPVGATDTQYF. The DNA of the CDR3 is TGTGCCAGCGGGCCGGTGGGAGCCACAGATACGCAGTATTTT.

The gene calls are TRBV9 and TRBJ1-6, with D perhaps TRBD1 (5 bases). V shed 0 bases and J shed 11 bases, with 12 bases lying between them. CDR3 length: 14 amino acids. The V gene's germline CDR1 is SGDLS and CDR2 YYNGEE. Here the CDR3 reads CASSVGGGRAPLHF. CDR3 DNA sequence: TGTGCCAGCAGCGTAGGGGGGGGAAGGGCACCCCTCCACTTT.

Only a few counts were recorded for this clone. This CDR3 is also generated by other DNA sequences in the sample. The chain carries TRBV7-9 and TRBJ2-1, with TRBD2 matching 9 bases. Trimming removed 1 base from V and 5 bases from J; junction bases left unmatched: 3. The germline V gene encodes CDR1 SEHNR and CDR2 FQNEAQ (reference sequence). The CDR3 covers 15 residues. CDR3 nucleotides: TGTGCCAGCAGCTTAGTGCTAGCGGGGAACAATGAGCAGTTCTTC. Amino acids: CASSLVLAGNNEQFF.

The chain recombines TRBV6-2 or TRBV6-3 with TRBJ2-3; 7 bases line up with TRBD1. From germline, CDR1 is MNHEY and CDR2 SVGEGT. V shed 5 bases, J shed 4 bases, and the junction held 9 bases outside the gene matches. This CDR3 has 15 amino acids. CDR3 in DNA: TGTGCCAGCAGTCTCCGGGACAGAGTGCCAGATACGCAGTATTTT. Protein sequence: CASSLRDRVPDTQYF.

The chain couples TRBV6-5 to TRBJ1-5; D is possibly TRBD1 (6 bases). Germline loops: CDR1 MNHEY, CDR2 SVGAGI. Deletions cut 6 bases from V and 1 base from J, with 10 bases between. The CDR3 has 14 residues. The CDR3 DNA reads TGTGCCAGCAGGCCGGGACAAAGCAATCAGCCCCAGCATTTT. Its translation: CASRPGQSNQPQHF.

The chain links TRBV27 to TRBJ1-5, with D maybe TRBD1 (6 bases). V dropped 5 bases and J dropped 9 bases, with 26 bases sitting between them. Germline V gives CDR1 MNHEY, CDR2 SMNVEV (reference sequence). This CDR3 region has 17 residues. CDR3 residues: CASSLSRPGTRVGPQHF. Here the CDR3 DNA reads TGTGCCAGCAGTCTTAGCCGACCCGGGACAAGGGTCGGGCCCCAGCATTTT.

This chain links TRBV6-6 with TRBJ2-7, with D perhaps matching TRBD2 (7 bases). There are 15 residues in the CDR3. Germline CDR1 is MNHNY and CDR2 is SVGAGI (reference sequence). V dropped 4 bases and J dropped 0 bases, with 13 bases sitting between them. The CDR3 is CASSSSAGASYEQYF. CDR3 DNA: TGTGCCAGCAGTTCTTCCGCGGGGGCCTCCTACGAGCAGTACTTC.

The V and J genes are TRBV6-6 and TRBJ1-6; D is perhaps TRBD1 (5 bases). The ends were cut back, 1 base at V and 4 bases at J, with 8 bases in the middle. This CDR3 has 15 amino acids. CDR1 is MNHNY and CDR2 is SVGAGI in the germline V gene (reference sequence). The CDR3 here is CASSYLTEYNSPLHF. In DNA form, the CDR3 reads TGTGCCAGCAGTTACTTGACAGAGTATAATTCACCCCTCCACTTT.

The gene calls are TRBV2 and TRBJ2-2; no reliable D call. Germline-derived CDR1 and CDR2 are SNHLY and FYNNEI. The CDR3 is made up of 13 amino acids. V lost 0 bases and J 6 bases, leaving 5 bases between the germline ends. The CDR3 DNA reads TGTGCCAGCAGTGAAGCGGCAGCCGGGGAGCTGTTTTTT. Its protein product is CASSEAAAGELFF.

The chain is built from TRBV19 and TRBJ1-2, with unresolved D. Per the germline V gene, CDR1 is LNHDA and CDR2 is SQIVND (reference sequence). Trimming removed 7 bases at V and 8 bases at J, with 26 bases between. CDR3 length: 16 amino acids. CDR3 residues: CASTFHTPPGGGGYTF. The CDR3 DNA reads TGTGCCAGTACCTTCCACACTCCCCCTGGCGGAGGGGGCTACACCTTC. The complete variable domain, with remaining parts taken from reference TRBV19 and TRBJ1-2, reads DGGITQSPKYLFRKEGQNVTLSCEQNLNHDAMYWYRQDPGQGLRLIYYSQIVNDFQKGDIAEGYSVSREKKESFPLTVTSAQKNPTAFYLCASTFHTPPGGGGYTFGSGTRLTVV.

The sample holds one count of this clone. As DNA, the CDR3 is TGTGCCAGTAGCGAGGGACTAATTTCTCAAGAGACCCAGTACTTC. Its translation: CASSEGLISQETQYF. The chain joins TRBV19 to TRBJ2-5; TRBD2 agrees at 7 bases. J lost 2 bases, V lost 6 bases, and 9 bases had no gene match. This CDR3 is built from 15 residues. Germline V gene lookup returns CDR1 LNHDA and CDR2 SQIVND (reference sequence). Drawing the rest from reference TRBV19 and TRBJ2-5, the complete variable domain is DGGITQSPKYLFRKEGQNVTLSCEQNLNHDAMYWYRQDPGQGLRLIYYSQIVNDFQKGDIAEGYSVSREKKESFPLTVTSAQKNPTAFYLCASSEGLISQETQYFGPGTRLLVL.

This rearrangement joins TRBV9 to TRBJ2-7, with 8 bases aligning to TRBD1. In germline, CDR1 is SGDLS, CDR2 YYNGEE. The V gene end was trimmed by 3 bases and the J gene end by 6 bases; junction bases not matched to a gene: 5. The CDR3 extends over 13 amino acids. CDR3 DNA sequence: TGTGCCAGCAGCGGCCGGACAGGGTTCGAGCAGTACTTC. Its protein product is CASSGRTGFEQYF.

The chain employs TRBV6-1 and TRBJ1-5; D is unclear. V was clipped by 3 bases and J by 4 bases, with 10 bases between them. Germline V gene sequence: CDR1 MNHNS, CDR2 SASEGT. The CDR3 runs 14 residues. Here the CDR3 DNA reads TGTGCCAGCAGTGAGCAGCAGGCAAATCAGCCCCAGCATTTT. Translated, it gives CASSEQQANQPQHF.

This chain joins TRBV11-2 and TRBJ1-1, with D possibly matching TRBD1 (5 bases). This CDR3 spans 14 amino acids. Per germline, CDR1 SGHAT and CDR2 FQNNGV. Trimming pared 1 base from V and 8 bases from J, leaving 14 bases between. The CDR3 DNA follows: TGTGCCAGCAGCTTAGGACAGTCTCTCACAGAAGCTTTCTTT. Protein sequence: CASSLGQSLTEAFF. The entire variable domain, with the rest obtained from reference TRBV11-2 and TRBJ1-1, is as follows: EAGVAQSPRYKIIEKRQSVAFWCNPISGHATLYWYQQILGQGPKLLIQFQNNGVVDDSQLPKDRFSAERLKGVDSTLKIQPAKLEDSAVYLCASSLGQSLTEAFFGQGTRLTVV.

The chain employs TRBV19 and TRBJ2-2, with a weak D call TRBD2 (5 bases). Germline CDR1 LNHDA, CDR2 SQIVND (reference sequence). V lost 11 bases, J lost 5 bases, and 12 bases lay in between. The CDR3 length is 12 residues. The CDR3 DNA sequence: TGTGCCTCGAATGGGGAGACCGGGGAGCTGTTTTTT. This codes for CASNGETGELFF.

The chain combines TRBV19 with TRBJ1-1, with 7 positions matching TRBD1. The CDR3 contains 15 residues. Per the germline V gene, CDR1 is LNHDA and CDR2 is SQIVND (reference sequence). The ends lost 7 bases at V and 0 bases at J; junction bases unmatched: 8. CDR3 nucleotide sequence: TGTGCCAGTACCCGGACAGGCCCCTTGAACACTGAAGCTTTCTTT. Encoded protein: CASTRTGPLNTEAFF.

This chain links TRBV27 with TRBJ2-2; 9 nucleotides match TRBD2. In germline, CDR1 is MNHEY, CDR2 SMNVEV (reference sequence). Trimming took 3 bases from V and 9 from J; bases not matched to a gene: 5. The CDR3 spans 14 residues. CDR3 residues: CASSFGGGAWELFF. In nucleotides, the CDR3 is TGTGCCAGCAGTTTTGGCGGGGGGGCGTGGGAGCTGTTTTTT.

The chain combines TRBV2 with TRBJ2-5; the D gene is possibly TRBD2 (6 bases). Trimming shortened V by 4 bases and J by 7 bases, and 19 bases separated the two germline ends. Per the germline V gene, CDR1 is SNHLY and CDR2 is FYNNEI. This CDR3 has 15 amino acids. DNA of the CDR3: TGTGCCAGCAGTGTCGAAGGGACTGTTCGTAGGACCCAGTACTTC. It translates to CASSVEGTVRRTQYF. The full variable domain, its missing parts supplied by reference TRBV2 and TRBJ2-5, is EPEVTQTPSHQVTQMGQEVILRCVPISNHLYFYWYRQILGQKVEFLVSFYNNEISEKSEIFDDQFSVERPDGSNFTLKIRSTKLEDSAMYFCASSVEGTVRRTQYFGPGTRLLVL.

The chain links TRBV5-4 to TRBJ2-7, with 10 positions matching TRBD2. The length of the CDR3 is 15 residues. Germline V gene sequence: CDR1 SGHNT, CDR2 YYREEE (reference sequence). V lost 5 bases to trimming and J lost 0 bases; unmatched junction nucleotides: 5. The CDR3 here is CASSPSGGVSYEQYF. CDR3 coding DNA: TGTGCCAGCAGTCCGAGCGGGGGGGTCTCCTACGAGCAGTACTTC.

This chain joins TRBV18 and TRBJ1-6, with a tentative D call TRBD1 (5 bases). From germline, CDR1 is KGHSH and CDR2 LQKENI. The CDR3 totals 18 residues. V was shortened by 0 bases and J by 8 bases, with 20 bases between the two germline ends. CDR3 DNA: TGTGCCAGCTCACCACCTCTTAGGGGAAACTCCCTCGATTCACCCCTCCACTTT. It codes for CASSPPLRGNSLDSPLHF.

The chain employs TRBV14 and TRBJ1-5; tentative D call: TRBD1 (6 bases). The CDR3 runs 21 residues. Trimming took off 2 bases at V and 2 bases at J, with 28 bases between the two ends. The V gene's germline CDR1 is SGHDN and CDR2 FVKESK. CDR3 in amino acids: CASSQQRYREGLDIGNQPQHF. The CDR3 nucleotides are TGTGCCAGCAGCCAACAGAGGTACAGGGAGGGATTGGATATAGGCAATCAGCCCCAGCATTTT.

The chain combines TRBV27 with TRBJ2-7; 11 positions match TRBD1. Per the germline V gene, CDR1 is MNHEY and CDR2 is SMNVEV (reference sequence). The CDR3 is 14 residues long. With 6 bases clipped from V and 4 bases from J, the junction kept 5 bases outside the gene matches. The CDR3 here is CASSPDRGRYEQYF. DNA of the CDR3: TGTGCCAGCAGCCCGGACAGGGGGCGATACGAGCAGTACTTC.